This T cell receptor (beta chain) was recovered during a study of cytomegalovirus exposure and HLA in healthy donors. The donors were members of the validation cohort comprising about 120 subjects, separate from the roughly 640-subject first cohort. The protocol was immunoSEQ multiplex PCR, while the TCRdb copy is restricted to in-frame clones and leaves out a portion. In the table there are 150,000 to 200,000 clones, nearly 90% of which are singletons. This clone was detected once. No antigen is known for it. Whole-study results and caveats: Researchers counted around 170 TCR beta chains as cytomegalovirus-associated. The authors confirmed in vitro that a few CMV-associated chains were specific for CMV antigens. Most TCR sequences were rare, but some public TCRs occurred in many donors.

Sequenced sample: PBMCs. The source is a woman between 18 and 30 years old in good health and CMV-seropositive.

The CDR3 DNA reads as TGCGCCAGCAGCTTGGTAGGACAGTACTTCTCTAGCACAGATACGCAGTATTTT. Translated, it gives CASSLVGQYFSSTDTQYF. The chain employs TRBV5-1 and TRBJ2-3; D possibly corresponds to TRBD1 (6 bases). The V and J ends lost 0 bases and 0 bases respectively, with 17 bases between them. This CDR3 is built from 18 residues. The germline V gene encodes CDR1 SGHRS and CDR2 YFSETQ.